This entry lists 21 T cell receptor beta chains sequenced from one sample in a study of hypomethylating agent response in myelodysplastic syndrome. The table came from immunoSEQ multiplex PCR; TCRdb's copy has only in-frame clones and leaves some out. Of about 3,500 clones in the sample, almost 85% were seen once. Sequencing was performed on bone marrow, taken before or after starting hypomethylating agent treatment for myelodysplastic syndrome (not recorded which). The receptors shown here come from a human donor with myelodysplastic syndrome.

The rearrangement joins TRBV5-5 to TRBJ1-5; 10 nucleotides align to TRBD1. CDR1 SGHKS and CDR2 YYEKEE come from the germline V gene (reference sequence). V lost 2 bases and J lost 3; bases outside the gene matches: 5. The CDR3 totals 16 residues. DNA of the CDR3: TGTGCCAGCAGCTTAGGGACAGGGGCTAACAATCAGCCCCAGCATTTT. Translated, it gives CASSLGTGANNQPQHF.

The chain has TRBV28 and TRBJ2-1, with 9 bases that match TRBD2. Losses at the gene ends were 3 bases for V and 5 bases for J; bases not matched to a gene: 5. This CDR3 is 15 amino acids long. Germline V gene lookup returns CDR1 MDHEN and CDR2 SYDVKM. The CDR3 DNA reads as TGTGCCAGCAGTTTGGCGGGAGGGATTAACAATGAGCAGTTCTTC. It translates to CASSLAGGINNEQFF. Variable domain in full (rest from reference TRBV28 and TRBJ2-1): DVKVTQSSRYLVKRTGEKVFLECVQDMDHENMFWYRQDPGLGLRLIYFSYDVKMKEKGDIPEGYSVSREKKERFSLILESASTNQTSMYLCASSLAGGINNEQFFGPGTRLTVL.

CDR3: CASSLIAGTHEQYF. The CDR3 DNA follows: TGTGCCAGCAGCTTGATAGCAGGTACCCACGAGCAGTACTTC. The chain is built from TRBV11-3 and TRBJ2-7, with D hard to call. The CDR3 spans 14 residues. Germline V gives CDR1 SGHNT, CDR2 YENEEA. V was clipped by 3 bases and J by 5 bases, with 14 bases between them. The variable domain in full, with the rest retrieved from reference TRBV11-3 and TRBJ2-7, is EAGVVQSPRYKIIEKKQPVAFWCNPISGHNTLYWYLQNLGQGPELLIRYENEEAVDDSQLPKDRFSAERLKGVDSTLKIQPAELGDSAVYLCASSLIAGTHEQYFGPGTRLTVT.

The chain uses TRBV6-1 and TRBJ1-2, with TRBD1 as a possible D gene (5 bases). The CDR3 is 16 amino acids. V lost 1 base and J lost 13, with 25 bases in between. In germline, CDR1 is MNHNS, CDR2 SASEGT. The CDR3 sequence: CASSEVISQGGKESTF. For the CDR3, the DNA is TGTGCCAGCAGTGAAGTAATTTCGCAGGGAGGGAAAGAGAGCACCTTC.

The chain joins TRBV5-1 to TRBJ2-7, with TRBD1 identical over 10 bases. Germline CDR1 and CDR2: SGHRS and YFSETQ. The ends lost 4 bases at V and 6 bases at J; junction bases unmatched: 10. The CDR3 spans 15 residues. The CDR3 here is CASSRDGTGAGEQYF. CDR3 nucleotides: TGCGCCAGCAGCCGGGACGGGACAGGGGCGGGCGAGCAGTACTTC. The whole variable domain, remainder taken from reference TRBV5-1 and TRBJ2-7, is KAGVTQTPRYLIKTRGQQVTLSCSPISGHRSVSWYQQTPGQGLQFLFEYFSETQRNKGNFPGRFSGRQFSNSRSEMNVSTLELGDSALYLCASSRDGTGAGEQYFGPGTRLTVT.

This rearrangement joins TRBV18 to TRBJ1-1; D not certain. The CDR3 spans 13 residues. The V and J ends lost 3 bases and 1 base respectively, with 6 bases between them. In germline, CDR1 is KGHSH, CDR2 LQKENI. CDR3 amino acids: CASSPDQNTEAFF. DNA for the CDR3: TGTGCCAGCTCACCTGACCAGAACACTGAAGCTTTCTTT. Drawing the rest from reference TRBV18 and TRBJ1-1, the complete variable domain is NAGVMQNPRHLVRRRGQEARLRCSPMKGHSHVYWYRQLPEEGLKFMVYLQKENIIDESGMPKERFSAEFPKEGPSILRIQQVVRGDSAAYFCASSPDQNTEAFFGQGTRLTVV.

Written as DNA, the CDR3 is TGTGCCAGTAGCCCGACAGGGCGTTCGGAAAAACTGTTTTTT. The encoded protein is CASSPTGRSEKLFF. The V gene is TRBV19, the J gene TRBJ1-4, with 7 nucleotides matching TRBD1. Germline CDR1 is LNHDA and CDR2 is SQIVND (reference sequence). The CDR3 is made up of 14 amino acids. V trimming: 6 bases; J trimming: 8 bases; junction bases outside the gene matches: 9.

The sample holds one count of this clone. The chain links TRBV6-6 to TRBJ2-1, with 8 positions matching TRBD2. CDR1 and CDR2 from the germline V gene are MNHNY and SVGAGI (reference sequence). V lost 2 bases and J lost 5; bases outside the gene matches: 8. The CDR3 totals 16 residues. The CDR3 here is CASSYPTKAGDNEQFF. As DNA, the CDR3 is TGTGCCAGCAGTTACCCCACGAAAGCGGGGGACAATGAGCAGTTCTTC.

This chain uses TRBV5-1 with TRBJ2-7, with D perhaps TRBD2 (5 bases). This CDR3 region has 13 residues. With 0 bases removed from V and 3 bases from J, the gap between germline ends came to 7 bases. Germline assignment: CDR1 SGHRS and CDR2 YFSETQ. DNA for the CDR3: TGCGCCAGCAGCTTGGACCGGGACTACGAGCAGTACTTC. Translating it yields CASSLDRDYEQYF.

The CDR3 sequence is CASSVGGKRGYGYTF. Written as DNA, the CDR3 is TGTGCCAGCAGCGTGGGGGGGAAAAGGGGGTATGGCTACACCTTC. The gene calls are TRBV2 and TRBJ1-2; TRBD1 is a possible D gene (6 bases). With 6 bases removed from V and 5 bases from J, the gap between germline ends came to 19 bases. The V gene's germline CDR1 is SNHLY and CDR2 FYNNEI. The CDR3 contains 15 residues.

The genes are TRBV7-2 and TRBJ2-3, with 7 bases matching TRBD1. The junction had 6 bases not matched to a gene; V was cut back by 4 bases and J by 2 bases. Germline V gives CDR1 SGHTA, CDR2 FQGNSA. CDR3 length: 15 residues. CDR3 in DNA: TGTGCCAGCAGCTACAGGGGTGCCTTCACAGATACGCAGTATTTT. Its protein product is CASSYRGAFTDTQYF. The full variable domain, in which reference TRBV7-2 and TRBJ2-3 provide the parts outside the CDR3, is GAGVSQSPSNKVTEKGKDVELRCDPISGHTALYWYRQSLGQGLEFLIYFQGNSAPDKSGLPSDRFSAERTGGSVSTLTIQRTQQEDSAVYLCASSYRGAFTDTQYFGPGTRLTVL.

The chain links TRBV4-3 to TRBJ2-7; possible D gene TRBD1, 6 bases. CDR1 is LGHNA and CDR2 is YSLEER in the germline V gene. With 2 bases removed from V and 1 base from J, the gap between germline ends came to 15 bases. There are 16 residues in the CDR3. The DNA for the CDR3 is TGCGCCAGCAGCCAATCACTGACAGGTCTATCCTACGAGCAGTACTTC. Translated: CASSQSLTGLSYEQYF.

This chain uses TRBV27 with TRBJ1-1; 7 bases line up with TRBD1. The CDR3 is 13 amino acids. The V gene's germline CDR1 is MNHEY and CDR2 SMNVEV (reference sequence). J was trimmed by 11 bases and V by 3 bases; bases with no gene match: 9. The CDR3 DNA reads TGTGCCAGCAGTTTGGGACCGACAGGGATGGCTTTCTTT. Translating it yields CASSLGPTGMAFF.

This chain links TRBV6-1 with TRBJ2-3; D remains ambiguous. Trimming stripped 4 bases from V and 2 bases from J, with 10 bases between. The V gene's germline CDR1 is MNHNS and CDR2 SASEGT. The CDR3 covers 14 residues. The CDR3 reads CASSGNVDTDTQYF. The CDR3 bases are TGTGCCAGCAGTGGTAACGTAGACACAGATACGCAGTATTTT.

The chain links TRBV9 to TRBJ2-4; TRBD2 aligns across 13 bases. The V gene end was trimmed by 4 bases and the J gene end by 0 bases; junction bases not matched to a gene: 10. CDR1 is SGDLS and CDR2 is YYNGEE in the germline V gene. This CDR3 comprises 19 residues. The CDR3 bases are TGTGCCAGCAGCCCGAAGACTAGCGGGAGGCTACTAGCCAAAAACATTCAGTACTTC. Translation: CASSPKTSGRLLAKNIQYF. Based on the CDR3 plus reference TRBV9 and TRBJ2-4, the full variable domain is DSGVTQTPKHLITATGQRVTLRCSPRSGDLSVYWYQQSLDQGLQFLIQYYNGEERAKGNILERFSAQQFPDLHSELNLSSLELGDSALYFCASSPKTSGRLLAKNIQYFGAGTRLSVL.

The rearrangement links TRBV11-3 to TRBJ2-7, with 9 bases aligning to TRBD2. Germline V CDR1 and CDR2: SGHNT, YENEEA. This CDR3 region has 14 residues. V gave up 5 bases and J gave up 6 bases; unmatched junction bases: 8. CDR3 protein: CASSPAGGHFEQYF. The CDR3, as DNA: TGTGCCAGCAGCCCAGCGGGGGGCCATTTCGAGCAGTACTTC.

As DNA, the CDR3 is TGTGCCAGCAGCTTAGCGGGGGCTTTATCCTACGAGCAGTACTTC. Encoded protein: CASSLAGALSYEQYF. The chain is built from TRBV7-8 and TRBJ2-7; a weak D match, TRBD1 (6 bases). V was trimmed by 0 bases and J by 1 base, leaving 10 bases between them. The CDR3 length is 15 residues. The germline V gene encodes CDR1 SGHVS and CDR2 FQNEAQ.

The sample holds one count of this clone. The chain employs TRBV2 and TRBJ1-1; a possible D gene is TRBD1 (5 bases). Trimming cost V 6 bases and J 1 base, with 15 bases left between them. CDR3 size: 15 residues. CDR1 is SNHLY, CDR2 FYNNEI, per germline. The CDR3 DNA follows: TGTGCCAGCAGCCTACCGGGGGGACCGAACACTGAAGCTTTCTTT. It translates to CASSLPGGPNTEAFF.

This chain uses TRBV4-3 with TRBJ2-7; 10 positions agree with TRBD1. There are 15 residues in the CDR3. Trimming removed 2 bases from V and 4 bases from J; junction bases left unmatched: 5. Germline V CDR1 and CDR2: LGHNA, YSLEER. The CDR3 coding sequence is TGCGCCAGCAGCCAACACGACAGGGGGCTATACGAGCAGTACTTC. This sequence encodes CASSQHDRGLYEQYF.

The rearrangement links TRBV9 to TRBJ2-1, with 10 bases fitting TRBD2. CDR3 length equals 16 residues. Germline CDR1 and CDR2: SGDLS and YYNGEE. The V gene end was trimmed by 2 bases and the J gene end by 5 bases; junction bases not matched to a gene: 7. Written as DNA, the CDR3 is TGTGCCAGCAGCGTTAGCGGGGGGCCCCCCGACAATGAGCAGTTCTTC. Its protein is CASSVSGGPPDNEQFF.

The chain links TRBV5-1 to TRBJ2-1; D is unclear. This CDR3 region has 15 residues. V dropped 4 bases and J dropped 0 bases, with 11 bases sitting between them. Germline loops: CDR1 SGHRS, CDR2 YFSETQ. The CDR3 reads CASSPTPSSYNEQFF. DNA of the CDR3: TGCGCCAGCAGCCCTACCCCTAGCTCCTACAATGAGCAGTTCTTC.